This TCR beta chain stems from a study of T cells in Graves' hyperthyroidism and ophthalmopathy. The CDR3 is 12 amino acids. Germline V gives CDR1 PRHDT, CDR2 FYEKMQ (reference sequence). Trimming took 6 bases from V and 4 from J, leaving 6 bases between them. RNA transcripts were the template for amplifying TCR beta CDR3 regions. A first-round RT-PCR of the TCR CDR3 used the HTBI primer set. In TCRdb, the multiplex PCR reads were re-called with MiXCR into one record per CDR3 protein. The sample contains a few hundred thousand distinct CDR3 sequences, 12% to 15% of which appear only once. This clonotype showed up just once.

This receptor was obtained from a woman aged 35 to 49 with Graves' ophthalmopathy. The source material was blood. The gene calls are TRBV13 and TRBJ2-2; D not certain. The CDR3 loop is CASRPFTGELFF. CDR3 sequence (DNA): TGTGCCAGCAGACCCTTCACCGGGGAGCTGTTTTTT.